A selection of T cell receptor beta chains follows, all from one sample in a study of cytomegalovirus exposure and HLA in healthy donors. Some clones are missing from TCRdb's copy, which holds only in-frame ones; the method was immunoSEQ multiplex PCR. The sample carries about 170,000 clones, about 80% recorded once. What was sequenced was PBMCs. The receptors here all came from a woman aged 25 to 39 in good health and CMV-seropositive. Both conserved end residues are part of each CDR3. D genes are given only for firm matches. Where a row states a size, it is once, few, many or the class of an expanded clone; other rows omit it.

size	V	D	J	DNA	CDR3
-	TRBV5-6	-	TRBJ2-7	TGTGCCAGCAGCTTGAGGAGCTCCTACGAGCAGTACTTC	CASSLRSSYEQYF
-	TRBV27	-	TRBJ2-7	TGTGCCAGCAGTCCAGGGAGCGGGTACGAGCAGTACTTC	CASSPGSGYEQYF
-	TRBV7-8	-	TRBJ2-4	TGTGCCAGCAGTCTAGGGGCGCTTGACATTCAGTACTTC	CASSLGALDIQYF
-	TRBV5-6	-	TRBJ2-7	TGTGCCAGCAGCTTAGTCCCACAGTCCTACGAGCAGTACTTC	CASSLVPQSYEQYF
-	TRBV30	-	TRBJ1-3	TGTGCCTGGAGTGTTGCGGGCTCTGGAAACACCATATATTTT	CAWSVAGSGNTIYF
-	TRBV30	TRBD1	TRBJ2-5	TGTGCCTGGAGGATCTTGTACAGGGGGAACCAAGAGACCCAGTACTTC	CAWRILYRGNQETQYF
-	TRBV7-6	TRBD2	TRBJ2-3	TGTGCCAGCAGCCCCCTTGCGGGAGGGCCCACAGATACGCAGTATTTT	CASSPLAGGPTDTQYF
few	TRBV5-6	-	TRBJ1-1	TGTGCCAGCAGCTTTGGGGGCGGGACTGAAGCTTTCTTT	CASSFGGGTEAFF
-	TRBV9	-	TRBJ2-4	TGTGCCAGCAGCGTCGGGTTAATAGGAAACATTCAGTACTTC	CASSVGLIGNIQYF
-	TRBV23-1	-	TRBJ1-2	TGCGCCAGCAGTCAAACCCCATTGAAGGGGGAGAAGTATGGCTACACCTTC	CASSQTPLKGEKYGYTF
-	TRBV5-1	TRBD1	TRBJ2-7	TGCGCCAGCAGCTTGGGAGGGACAGGGGCCTTCTACGAGCAGTACTTC	CASSLGGTGAFYEQYF
-	TRBV4-3	-	TRBJ2-7	TGCGCCAGCAGCCCCGGGACAAACTACGAGCAGTACTTC	CASSPGTNYEQYF
-	TRBV15	-	TRBJ2-7	TGTGCCACCAGCAGAGATTATCCGGGTCACGAGCAGTACTTC	CATSRDYPGHEQYF
-	TRBV7-9	TRBD2	TRBJ2-5	TGTGCCAGCAGCTCGCGACTAGCGGGGAGCGAGACCCAGTACTTC	CASSSRLAGSETQYF
-	TRBV6-5	TRBD1	TRBJ1-4	TGTGCCAGCAGTTACGGGACAGGGGAAAAACTGTTTTTT	CASSYGTGEKLFF
-	TRBV27	TRBD1	TRBJ2-5	TGTGCCAGCACAGGGACAGCAGAGACCCAGTACTTC	CASTGTAETQYF
-	TRBV7-2	-	TRBJ2-5	TGTGCCAGCAGCTTTTTACCGGGACTGGAAGAGACCCAGTACTTC	CASSFLPGLEETQYF
-	TRBV4-1	TRBD2	TRBJ2-5	TGCGCCAGCAGCCAAGTCCTAGCGGGGGGCCATGAGACCCAGTACTTC	CASSQVLAGGHETQYF
-	TRBV11-2	-	TRBJ1-1	TGTGCCAGCAGCTTAGATCGAGCGGGACACACTGAAGCTTTCTTT	CASSLDRAGHTEAFF
few	TRBV30	TRBD2	TRBJ2-4	TGTGCCCCCGATCCCCCGGGACTAGCGGGGGTAGCCAAAAACATTCAGTACTTC	CAPDPPGLAGVAKNIQYF
-	TRBV19	TRBD1	TRBJ1-5	TGTGCCAGTAGTCGTCCCCCCGGGACAGGGATAGGGCAGCCCCAGCATTTT	CASSRPPGTGIGQPQHF
-	TRBV19	TRBD1	TRBJ2-5	TGTGCCAGTAGTCCCCTGGACAGGGTAGGGGAGACCCAGTACTTC	CASSPLDRVGETQYF
-	TRBV30	-	TRBJ1-4	TGTGCCTCAGCGAGGCCGCTGGAAAAACTGTTTTTT	CASARPLEKLFF
few	TRBV30	-	TRBJ2-2	TGTGCCTGGACAGGGCGGACCGGGGAGCTGTTTTTT	CAWTGRTGELFF
-	TRBV29-1	-	TRBJ1-2	TGCAGCGTGGGGTTGTTGTGGAGAGGGGGCTATGGCTACACCTTC	CSVGLLWRGGYGYTF
-	TRBV6-1	TRBD1	TRBJ1-5	TGTGCCAGCAGTGAATCAGGGGGTCTTCAGCCCCAGCATTTT	CASSESGGLQPQHF
-	TRBV28	TRBD1	TRBJ1-4	TGTGCCAGCAGTGTGACAGGGGAGGGTGATGAAAAACTGTTTTTT	CASSVTGEGDEKLFF
-	TRBV9	-	TRBJ2-1	TGTGCCAGCAGCCTGGACACGGACCGCACTGAGCAGTTCTTC	CASSLDTDRTEQFF
-	TRBV5-6	TRBD1	TRBJ1-2	TGTGCCAGCCTCAAAGGGGGCACCGATGGCTACACCTTC	CASLKGGTDGYTF
-	TRBV5-1	TRBD2	TRBJ2-7	TGCGCCAGCAGCTTGGAACTAGCGGGAACGTACGAGCAGTACTTC	CASSLELAGTYEQYF
-	TRBV7-2	TRBD1	TRBJ2-5	TGTGCCAGCAGCCAGGGACAGCAAGAGACCCAGTACTTC	CASSQGQQETQYF
-	TRBV9	TRBD1	TRBJ1-6	TGTGCCAGCAGCGAGGGACAGTACAATTCACCCCTCCACTTT	CASSEGQYNSPLHF
-	TRBV5-4	-	TRBJ2-7	TGTGCCAGCAGCACCCGACTGCCCGGGAGTTCTCAGTACTTC	CASSTRLPGSSQYF
few	TRBV9	TRBD2	TRBJ2-3	TGTGCCTGCCCTCACTTCCCCGCGACTAGCGAACTAGGGTGGTTT	CACPHFPATSELGWF
-	TRBV5-4	-	TRBJ1-1	TGTGCCAGCAGCCCAGGCGGCGGGGGAGGGAACACTGAAGCTTTCTTT	CASSPGGGGGNTEAFF
once	TRBV7-9	-	TRBJ1-5	TGTGCCAGCAGCTCCAACAATCAGCCCCAGCATTTT	CASSSNNQPQHF
-	TRBV27	-	TRBJ2-7	TGTGCCAGCAGATACTCCGGGACACCCACCTACGAGCAGTACTTC	CASRYSGTPTYEQYF
-	TRBV6-5	-	TRBJ1-5	TGTGCCAGCAGTAACCGACGGGAAACCAATCAGCCCCAGCATTTT	CASSNRRETNQPQHF
-	TRBV10-1	TRBD2	TRBJ2-7	TGCGCCATCACTATGACTAGCGGGTTAAGTATGGTGCTCTACGAGCAGTACTTC	CAITMTSGLSMVLYEQYF
-	TRBV29-1	-	TRBJ1-2	TGCAGCGTTGAAGAAGGGACAACCCCTCAGGGCTACACCTTC	CSVEEGTTPQGYTF
-	TRBV30	-	TRBJ1-3	TGTGCCTGGAGCGAGGGCGCTGGAAACACCATATATTTT	CAWSEGAGNTIYF
-	TRBV19	-	TRBJ1-4	TGTGCCAGTAGTATAGTCAGGGGAAGTAATGAAAAACTGTTTTTT	CASSIVRGSNEKLFF